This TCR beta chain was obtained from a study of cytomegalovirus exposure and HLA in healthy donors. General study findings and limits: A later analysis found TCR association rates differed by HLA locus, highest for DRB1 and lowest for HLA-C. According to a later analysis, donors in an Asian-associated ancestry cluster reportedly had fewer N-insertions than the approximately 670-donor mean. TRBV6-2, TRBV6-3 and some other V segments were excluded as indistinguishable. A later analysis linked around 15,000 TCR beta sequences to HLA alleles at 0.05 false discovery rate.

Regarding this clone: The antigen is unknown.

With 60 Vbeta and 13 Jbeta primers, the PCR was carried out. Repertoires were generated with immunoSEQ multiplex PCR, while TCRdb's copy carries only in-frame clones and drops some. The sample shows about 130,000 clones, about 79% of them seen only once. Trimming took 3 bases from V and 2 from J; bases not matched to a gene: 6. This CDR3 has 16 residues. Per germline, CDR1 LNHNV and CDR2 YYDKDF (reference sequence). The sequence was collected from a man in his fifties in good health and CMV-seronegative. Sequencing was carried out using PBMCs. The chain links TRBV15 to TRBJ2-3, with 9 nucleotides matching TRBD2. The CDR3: CATSRVSGGPTDTQYF. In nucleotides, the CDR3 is TGTGCCACCAGCAGGGTTAGCGGGGGACCCACAGATACGCAGTATTTT.